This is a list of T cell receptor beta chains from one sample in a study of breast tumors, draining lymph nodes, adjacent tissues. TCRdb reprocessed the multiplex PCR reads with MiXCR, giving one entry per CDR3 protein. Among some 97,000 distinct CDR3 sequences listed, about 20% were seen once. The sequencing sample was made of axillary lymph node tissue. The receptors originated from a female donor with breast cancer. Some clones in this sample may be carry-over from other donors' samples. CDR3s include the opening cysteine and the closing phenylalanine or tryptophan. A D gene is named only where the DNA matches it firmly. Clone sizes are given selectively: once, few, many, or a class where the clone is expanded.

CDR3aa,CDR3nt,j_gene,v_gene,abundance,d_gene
CSARDQADAKNIQYF,TGCAGTGCTAGAGATCAAGCGGACGCCAAAAACATTCAGTACTTC,TRBJ2-4,TRBV20-1,many,NA
CATSDRSYGYTF,TGTGCCACCAGCGACAGATCCTATGGCTACACCTTC,TRBJ1-2,TRBV24-1,many,NA
CSARDDRQETQYF,TGCAGTGCCAGGGACGACCGACAAGAGACCCAGTACTTC,TRBJ2-5,TRBV20-1,many,NA
CASSYPFRATAF,TGTGCCAGCAGTTACCCATTCCGGGCTACGGCTTTC,TRBJ1-4,TRBV6-2/TRBV6-3,few,NA
CSARQGVYEQYF,TGCAGTGCTAGACAGGGGGTCTACGAGCAGTACTTC,TRBJ2-7,TRBV20-1,NA,TRBD1
CASSHRDRESSYNEQFF,TGCGCCAGCAGCCACCGGGACAGGGAGAGCTCTTACAATGAGCAGTTCTTC,TRBJ2-1,TRBV5-1,NA,TRBD1
CASSSDEETQYF,TGCGCCAGCAGCTCGGACGAGGAGACCCAGTACTTC,TRBJ2-5,TRBV5-1,many,NA
CASSFGQGTNEQFF,TGTGCCAGCAGCTTTGGACAGGGGACTAATGAGCAGTTCTTC,TRBJ2-1,TRBV5-5,many,TRBD1
CASSEVPGNTIYF,TGCGCCAGCAGCGAGGTTCCTGGAAACACCATATATTTT,TRBJ1-3,TRBV5-1,many,NA
CASSAGTSGGWQETQYF,TGTGCCAGCAGCGCTGGGACTAGCGGGGGATGGCAAGAGACCCAGTACTTC,TRBJ2-5,TRBV9,many,TRBD2
CAGRQDSANTGELFF,TGTGCCGGTAGACAGGACAGTGCGAACACCGGGGAGCTGTTTTTT,TRBJ2-2,TRBV19,NA,NA
CAWRGEGYTF,TGTGCCTGGAGGGGGGAAGGCTACACCTTC,TRBJ1-2,TRBV30,many,NA
CASSHTAFQETQYF,TGTGCCAGCAGCCACACCGCCTTCCAAGAGACCCAGTACTTC,TRBJ2-5,TRBV3-1,NA,NA
CASSLGRTGVQETQYF,TGTGCCAGCAGCTTAGGAAGGACAGGGGTTCAAGAGACCCAGTACTTC,TRBJ2-5,TRBV7-8,many,TRBD1
CASSFLAGTYEQYF,TGTGCCAGCAGCTTTTTAGCGGGGACCTACGAGCAGTACTTC,TRBJ2-7,TRBV7-2,NA,TRBD2
CSGVVDSNQPQHF,TGCAGTGGAGTTGTGGATAGCAATCAGCCCCAGCATTTT,TRBJ1-5,TRBV20-1,many,NA
CASSLAHSAGETQYF,TGTGCCAGCAGTTTAGCGCACAGTGCAGGAGAGACCCAGTACTTC,TRBJ2-5,TRBV12-3/TRBV12-4,many,NA
CATSDVGGGETQYF,TGTGCCACCAGTGATGTCGGGGGTGGAGAGACCCAGTACTTC,TRBJ2-5,TRBV24-1,many,NA
CASSLSGITYNEQFF,TGTGCCAGCAGTTTATCAGGGATTACCTACAATGAGCAGTTCTTC,TRBJ2-1,TRBV12-3/TRBV12-4,medium-sized,NA
CASSPGQAKGSGYTF,TGTGCCAGCAGCCCGGGACAGGCAAAAGGAAGTGGCTACACCTTC,TRBJ1-2,TRBV2,many,TRBD1
CASSARQALPNEQYF,TGTGCCAGTAGTGCCCGACAGGCCCTACCGAACGAGCAGTACTTC,TRBJ2-7,TRBV19,NA,NA
CSASGPGGYEQYF,TGCAGTGCTAGTGGTCCAGGGGGCTACGAGCAGTACTTC,TRBJ2-7,TRBV20-1,many,TRBD1